The 19 T cell receptor beta chains presented below share a single source sample, sequenced in a study of long-term antiretroviral therapy in people with HIV. Survey-level immunoSEQ v3.0 assays were run. Profiling relied on immunoSEQ multiplex PCR, and the TCRdb table lists in-frame clones only, not all of them. This sample yields tens of thousands of clones, of which approximately 90% are seen a single time; 4.1% belongs to the top ten. Here the sequenced sample was unsorted PBMCs, taken 0.5 years after starting antiretroviral therapy. The source of these receptors is a woman younger than 30 with HIV.

This clone has a single count. V and J are TRBV27 and TRBJ2-6; D is uncertain. V was pared by 6 bases and J by 1 base, with 7 bases between. There are 14 residues in the CDR3. From germline, CDR1 is MNHEY and CDR2 SMNVEV (reference sequence). The CDR3 loop is CASSPYSGANVLTF. CDR3 DNA: TGTGCCAGCAGCCCATATTCTGGGGCCAACGTCCTGACTTTC.

The V gene is TRBV6-4, the J gene TRBJ1-1; D possibly corresponds to TRBD1 (5 bases). The germline CDR1 and CDR2 sequences are MRHNA and SNTAGT. V lost 4 bases and J 3 bases, leaving 15 bases between the germline ends. This CDR3 has 15 residues. The CDR3 region is CASSALGLEDTEAFF. CDR3 sequence (DNA): TGTGCCAGCAGTGCGTTGGGGCTCGAGGACACTGAAGCTTTCTTT.

The chain links TRBV10-3 to TRBJ2-3; 8 bases map to TRBD2. The CDR3 contains 14 residues. The germline V gene has CDR1 ENHRY and CDR2 SYGVKD. Losses at the gene ends were 6 bases for V and 3 bases for J; bases not matched to a gene: 5. CDR3 protein: CAISRVAGTDTQYF. The CDR3 DNA is TGTGCCATCAGCAGGGTAGCGGGGACAGATACGCAGTATTTT.

The chain couples TRBV5-1 to TRBJ1-6; TRBD1 matches at 10 bases. Unmatched junction bases numbered 5, after V lost 4 bases and J lost 7 bases. The CDR3 is made up of 15 amino acids. The germline V gene encodes CDR1 SGHRS and CDR2 YFSETQ. CDR3 sequence: CASSNEDRGNSPLHF. The CDR3 nucleotides are TGCGCCAGCAGCAACGAGGACAGGGGGAATTCACCCCTCCACTTT.

The rearrangement joins TRBV13 to TRBJ2-1; 7 bases are shared with TRBD1. The germline CDR1 and CDR2 sequences are PRHDT and FYEKMQ (reference sequence). The V gene end was trimmed by 5 bases and the J gene end by 8 bases; junction bases not matched to a gene: 9. The CDR3 length is 14 residues. The CDR3 nucleotides are TGTGCCAGCAGCCCCGGACAGGTCCACTATGAGCAGTTCTTC. This sequence encodes CASSPGQVHYEQFF.

This clone was observed once. J is TRBJ2-7 and V is TRBV4-2; 8 bases agree with TRBD2. The CDR3 covers 14 residues. The germline CDR1 and CDR2 sequences are LGHNA and YNFKEQ. With 4 bases clipped from V and 2 bases from J, the junction kept 4 bases outside the gene matches. The CDR3 region has the DNA TGTGCCAGCAGCCCAGCGGGAGTCCCCTACGAGCAGTACTTC. Translating it yields CASSPAGVPYEQYF.

Written as DNA, the CDR3 is TGCGCCAGCAGAACTATGTACAATGAGCAGTTCTTC. It yields the protein CASRTMYNEQFF. The chain joins TRBV10-2 to TRBJ2-1; D unclear. The length of the CDR3 is 12 residues. Germline-derived CDR1 and CDR2 are WSHSY and SAAADI. The ends were cut back, 6 bases at V and 4 bases at J, with 7 bases in the middle.

This chain uses TRBV6-6 with TRBJ2-7; TRBD1 might be the D (6 bases). V lost 10 bases, J lost 5 bases, and 18 bases lay in between. Germline V gives CDR1 MNHNY, CDR2 SVGAGI (reference sequence). This CDR3 has 13 amino acids. The CDR3 DNA reads TGTGCCATCAGAGAAGGGGGACCCCACGAGCAGTACTTC. It is translated as CAIREGGPHEQYF.

The CDR3 sequence: CASSDPDRVNTEAFF. Here the CDR3 DNA reads TGTGCCAGCAGTGACCCGGACAGGGTGAACACTGAAGCTTTCTTT. The V call is TRBV6-1, the J call TRBJ1-1; 8 bases fit TRBD1. The CDR3 loop spans 15 amino acids. After removal of 3 bases from V and 0 bases from J, the junction contained 3 bases not matched to a gene. The germline V gene encodes CDR1 MNHNS and CDR2 SASEGT.

The chain has TRBV6-5 and TRBJ2-7, with TRBD1 matching over 8 bases. With V trimmed by 7 bases and J by 0 bases, 2 bases remained unmatched. Germline CDR1 and CDR2: MNHEY and SVGAGI. This CDR3 has 13 amino acids. The chain's CDR3 is CASTGQGSYEQYF. DNA of the CDR3: TGTGCCAGCACAGGACAGGGCTCCTACGAGCAGTACTTC.

The gene calls are TRBV6-6 and TRBJ1-1; TRBD1 matches at 9 bases. Germline V gene data show CDR1 as MNHNY and CDR2 as SVGAGI (reference sequence). Germline trimming cut 7 bases from V and 4 bases from J; bases unmatched to any gene: 10. There are 15 residues in the CDR3. CDR3 sequence reads: CASNLQGARGTEAFF. The CDR3 DNA reads as TGTGCCAGCAACCTACAGGGGGCGAGGGGCACTGAAGCTTTCTTT.

The chain is built from TRBV7-9 and TRBJ1-2, with D unresolved. Germline loops: CDR1 SEHNR, CDR2 FQNEAQ (reference sequence). V was cut by 5 bases and J by 0 bases, with 16 bases left in between. The CDR3 length is 16 residues. The CDR3 is CASSPESASTNYGYTF. DNA of the CDR3: TGTGCCAGCAGCCCCGAAAGCGCGTCGACTAACTATGGCTACACCTTC.

This sequence joins TRBV14 and TRBJ1-1; no reliable D call. CDR3 size: 15 residues. With 2 bases removed from V and 2 bases from J, the gap between germline ends came to 12 bases. Germline V gene data show CDR1 as SGHDN and CDR2 as FVKESK. CDR3 amino acids: CASSQYRHPNTEAFF. For the CDR3, the DNA is TGTGCCAGCAGCCAATACCGCCACCCAAACACTGAAGCTTTCTTT.

This clone was observed a handful of times. This chain links TRBV6-5 with TRBJ2-5, with D perhaps matching TRBD1 or TRBD2 (5 bases each). Trimming took off 5 bases at V and 5 bases at J, with 12 bases between the two ends. CDR3 length equals 13 residues. The germline CDR1 and CDR2 sequences are MNHEY and SVGAGI. The CDR3 region has the DNA TGTGCCAGCAGTAAAGCCTGGGGGGAGACCCAGTACTTC. It codes for CASSKAWGETQYF.

The chain employs TRBV18 and TRBJ1-4; D not certain. Germline V gene data show CDR1 as KGHSH and CDR2 as LQKENI. This CDR3 region has 11 residues. Trimming took 3 bases from V and 8 from J, leaving 4 bases between them. CDR3: CASSPGEKLFF. DNA of the CDR3: TGTGCCAGCTCACCTGGAGAAAAACTGTTTTTT.

The chain recombines TRBV28 with TRBJ2-5; D not resolved. Germline V gene lookup returns CDR1 MDHEN and CDR2 SYDVKM. The V end was cut by 3 bases, the J end by 4 bases, with 3 bases between. This CDR3 region has 11 residues. CDR3 region: CASSFVETQYF. CDR3 DNA: TGTGCCAGCAGTTTCGTAGAGACCCAGTACTTC.

CDR3 bases: TGTGCCAGCAGCTTATCGGTGGCAGGGTACAATGAGCAGTTCTTC. Its translation is CASSLSVAGYNEQFF. This rearrangement joins TRBV5-4 to TRBJ2-1; weak D call: TRBD1 (5 bases). Germline V CDR1 and CDR2: SGHNT, YYREEE (reference sequence). This CDR3 spans 15 amino acids. Deletions cut 2 bases from V and 4 bases from J, with 13 bases between.

The genes are TRBV4-1 and TRBJ1-4, with 7 bases identical to TRBD1. The germline CDR1 and CDR2 sequences are MGHRA and YSYEKL. CDR3 size: 14 residues. With 4 bases clipped from V and 5 bases from J, the junction kept 4 bases outside the gene matches. The chain's CDR3 is CASSLRGQNEKLFF. In DNA, the CDR3 is TGCGCCAGCAGCCTAAGGGGGCAAAATGAAAAACTGTTTTTT.

The chain employs TRBV11-1 and TRBJ2-7, with 9 positions matching TRBD1. The V segment lost 1 base and the J segment 6 bases; nucleotides outside the gene matches: 10. Germline V gene sequence: CDR1 SGHAT, CDR2 FQDESV (reference sequence). The CDR3 is 16 amino acids. DNA of the CDR3: TGTGCCAGCAGCTTAGAAGGGGACAGGGTGTTTCTCGAGCAGTACTTC. It translates to CASSLEGDRVFLEQYF.